This T cell receptor beta chain originates from a study of T cell responses to AZD1222 COVID-19 vaccine. Across the study: Pooled samples include second doses given at about 4 or 12 weeks. Study findings and constraints: Baseline serostatus was positive in only a handful of AZD1222 recipients. Samples come after the peak T cell response, not at day 14. Among vaccine-associated CD4 TCRs, coverage spanned spike, with dominance at 160-218 and 743-854.

Turning to this clone: What it binds is not known.

The method was immunoSEQ multiplex PCR; TCRdb's version includes in-frame clones alone and lacks a portion of them. This table holds 72,000 or so clones, 85% found once. The sample consisted of peripheral blood, taken on day 0 of AZD1222 vaccination. The TCR sequence derives from an adult in good health.

The CDR3 DNA reads as TGTGCCAGCAGCCACGCGACAGGAGGGGGGAACACTGAAGCTTTCTTT. Translating gives CASSHATGGGNTEAFF. V gene TRBV14 combines with J gene TRBJ1-1; maybe TRBD1 (6 bases). V was pared by 3 bases and J by 1 base, with 15 bases between. The CDR3 runs to 16 residues. Per germline, CDR1 SGHDN and CDR2 FVKESK.